The clone carrying this T cell receptor beta chain has a count of ten or more. V was pared by 4 bases and J by 1 base, with 9 bases between. The germline gives CDR1 MDHEN, CDR2 SYDVKM. This CDR3 region has 14 residues. The data belong to a study of early T cells in non-severe SARS-CoV-2 infection. The TCR library protocol was used to attach unique molecular identifiers. These identifiers were attached to individual cDNA molecules. A single record per CDR3 protein comes from TCRdb applying MiXCR to the 5' RACE reads. The sample lists some 73,000 distinct CDR3 sequences, 10% to 15% occurring once. Source material: whole blood. The receptor comes from an adult who was a healthcare worker with PCR-confirmed SARS-CoV-2 infection or an uninfected control (not recorded which). This chain links TRBV28 with TRBJ2-3; no clear D gene. The CDR3 sequence is CASSSSRGTDTQYF. The CDR3 DNA follows: TGTGCCAGCAGTTCCAGCCGGGGCACAGATACGCAGTATTTT.